These 21 T cell receptor beta chains originate from one sample sequenced in a study of cytomegalovirus exposure and HLA in healthy donors. Primers: 60 Vbeta forward and 13 Jbeta reverse. TCRdb's table, derived via immunoSEQ multiplex PCR, lists solely in-frame clones and lacks some. The profile shows roughly 240,000 clones, 82% of them singletons. Sequenced sample: PBMCs. All receptors come from a woman aged 40-49 years in good health and CMV-seropositive.

The chain links TRBV5-1 to TRBJ2-3, with D possibly being TRBD2 (6 bases). In germline, CDR1 is SGHRS, CDR2 YFSETQ. This CDR3 comprises 14 residues. V was trimmed by 4 bases and J by 2 bases, leaving 11 bases between them. The CDR3 loop is CASSPGLITDTQYF. The CDR3 DNA reads as TGCGCCAGCAGCCCGGGACTTATCACAGATACGCAGTATTTT.

V is TRBV30 and J is TRBJ1-5; D remains unclear. Trimming shortened V by 0 bases and J by 2 bases, and 26 bases separated the two germline ends. CDR1 GTSNPN and CDR2 SVGIG come from the germline V gene (reference sequence). The length of the CDR3 is 20 residues. The CDR3 reads CAWSVRTLGSPTSRNQPQHF. CDR3 coding DNA: TGTGCCTGGAGTGTACGCACTCTAGGGAGTCCCACGAGCCGCAATCAGCCCCAGCATTTT.

CDR3 coding DNA: TGTGCCAGTAGTATCTCCACTCAAACTGAAGCTTTCTTT. Amino acids: CASSISTQTEAFF. The gene calls are TRBV19 and TRBJ1-1; D gene unclear. Germline V gene lookup returns CDR1 LNHDA and CDR2 SQIVND (reference sequence). The CDR3 runs 13 residues. Trimming removed 3 bases at V and 5 bases at J, with 10 bases between.

The rearrangement joins TRBV18 to TRBJ2-7, with D maybe TRBD1 (6 bases). The CDR3 totals 14 residues. V dropped 6 bases and J dropped 1 base, with 13 bases sitting between them. Germline values: CDR1 KGHSH, CDR2 LQKENI. The CDR3 is CASSGASRSYEQYF. The CDR3 DNA is TGTGCCAGCTCGGGGGCTAGCAGGTCCTACGAGCAGTACTTC.

The chain carries TRBV5-4 and TRBJ1-3; 8 nucleotides match TRBD1. CDR3 length: 16 residues. Germline CDR1 reads SGHNT; CDR2 reads YYREEE (reference sequence). J lost 2 bases, V lost 4 bases, and 8 bases had no gene match. CDR3 region: CASSALTGAAGNTIYF. CDR3 nucleotide sequence: TGTGCCAGCAGCGCATTGACAGGGGCCGCTGGAAACACCATATATTTT.

This clone was counted once. CDR3 region: CAWGPWDTGELFF. CDR3 sequence (DNA): TGTGCCTGGGGGCCGTGGGACACCGGGGAGCTGTTTTTT. The chain combines TRBV30 with TRBJ2-2; D is uncertain. This CDR3 is 13 amino acids long. Germline V gives CDR1 GTSNPN, CDR2 SVGIG (reference sequence). V dropped 5 bases and J dropped 3 bases, with 10 bases sitting between them.

The chain combines TRBV27 with TRBJ2-5; 10 nucleotides agree with TRBD2. Per the germline V gene, CDR1 is MNHEY and CDR2 is SMNVEV (reference sequence). Trimming took 5 bases from V and 2 from J; bases not matched to a gene: 11. This CDR3 spans 17 amino acids. The CDR3 sequence: CASSHTAGTSEQETQYF. The CDR3 region has the DNA TGTGCCAGCAGTCATACCGCCGGGACTAGCGAACAAGAGACCCAGTACTTC.

J is TRBJ1-3 and V is TRBV12-5; 10 bases match TRBD1. V lost 5 bases, J lost 4 bases, and 5 bases stayed unmatched. Per the germline V gene, CDR1 is LGHNT and CDR2 is FRNRAP. There are 15 residues in the CDR3. The CDR3 protein is CASGTGQGNGNTIYF. The CDR3 DNA reads TGTGCTAGTGGTACGGGACAGGGGAACGGAAACACCATATATTTT.

V gene TRBV6-5 combines with J gene TRBJ1-5, with D possibly TRBD1 on 6 matching bases. From germline, CDR1 is MNHEY and CDR2 SVGAGI. This CDR3 comprises 14 residues. V was cut by 5 bases and J by 7 bases, with 15 bases left in between. The CDR3 region is CASSIQGIGQPQHF. Here the CDR3 DNA reads TGTGCCAGCAGTATCCAGGGGATCGGGCAGCCCCAGCATTTT.

With regard to this clone: The junction does not match germline at one end; this may be a read error. The genes are TRBV5-4 and TRBJ1-2; TRBD1 aligns across 8 bases. CDR1 and CDR2 (germline): SGHNT, YYREEE (reference sequence). The CDR3 is 16 amino acids. This CDR3 reads CASSLDQTGVDYGYAF. The CDR3 DNA reads as TGTGCCAGCAGCTTGGATCAGACAGGGGTAGACTATGGCTACGCCTTC.

The chain couples TRBV6-1 to TRBJ1-5; no firm D call. Germline CDR1 MNHNS, CDR2 SASEGT. The V end was cut by 8 bases, the J end by 0 bases, with 8 bases between. The CDR3 consists of 13 residues. The CDR3 here is CASVPYSNQPQHF. The DNA for the CDR3 is TGTGCCAGCGTCCCTTATAGCAATCAGCCCCAGCATTTT.

This chain joins TRBV19 and TRBJ1-4; D is unclear. Germline assignment: CDR1 LNHDA and CDR2 SQIVND (reference sequence). The CDR3 covers 15 residues. Deletions cut 5 bases from V and 3 bases from J, with 13 bases between. CDR3: CASSLTGLSNEKLFF. The DNA of the CDR3 is TGTGCCAGTAGTCTAACCGGGTTATCTAATGAAAAACTGTTTTTT.

On this clone: The DNA is left out, because the CDR3 cannot be placed on it with certainty; the CDR3 is given as TCRdb lists it. The V gene is TRBV6-1, the J gene TRBJ1-6; the table's D call, TRBD1, was not checked against the DNA. The length of the CDR3 is 13 amino acids, counting both ends. CDR1 is MNHNS, CDR2 SASEGT, per germline. CDR3 in amino acids: CASSEVVGTGAHF.

The chain is built from TRBV9 and TRBJ2-7; 10 bases agree with TRBD2. This CDR3 has 15 residues. V lost 4 bases and J lost 5; bases outside the gene matches: 9. In germline, CDR1 is SGDLS, CDR2 YYNGEE. CDR3 protein: CASSPSLAGDNEQYF. The CDR3 DNA is TGTGCCAGCAGCCCCTCTCTAGCGGGGGACAACGAGCAGTACTTC.

The chain employs TRBV6-5 and TRBJ2-5, with no clear D. The end of the DNA aligns better with TRBJ2-7, so the J call may be wrong. The CDR3 runs 15 residues. Germline values: CDR1 MNHEY, CDR2 SVGAGI. The CDR3 bases are TGTGCCAGCAGTTACTACCGCGGCCAATACTACGAGCAGTACTTC. Its protein is CASSYYRGQYYEQYF.

V usage is TRBV20-1 and J usage is TRBJ2-5; D unclear. Trimming pared 6 bases from V and 12 bases from J, leaving 17 bases between. This CDR3 spans 11 amino acids. Looked up from germline, CDR1 is DFQATT and CDR2 is SNEGSKA (reference sequence). For the CDR3, the DNA is TGCAGTGCAAAAAGAACAAACTATGAGTACTTC. It is translated as CSAKRTNYEYF.

This sequence joins TRBV28 and TRBJ2-1; perhaps TRBD2 as D (5 bases). V was cut by 11 bases and J by 0 bases, with 14 bases left in between. The V gene's germline CDR1 is MDHEN and CDR2 SYDVKM. The CDR3 loop spans 14 amino acids. CDR3 sequence: CALGVRSSYNEQFF. CDR3 DNA: TGTGCCCTCGGGGTGAGGAGCTCCTACAATGAGCAGTTCTTC. Full variable domain (missing parts from reference TRBV28 and TRBJ2-1): DVKVTQSSRYLVKRTGEKVFLECVQDMDHENMFWYRQDPGLGLRLIYFSYDVKMKEKGDIPEGYSVSREKKERFSLILESASTNQTSMYLCALGVRSSYNEQFFGPGTRLTVL.

The rearrangement links TRBV11-3 to TRBJ2-7; D is unclear. The germline gives CDR1 SGHNT, CDR2 YENEEA. The CDR3 spans 12 residues. V lost 5 bases to trimming and J lost 3 bases, with 8 bases between them. The CDR3 DNA reads as TGTGCCAGCAGCCCTACCTACTACGAGCAGTACTTC. It translates to CASSPTYYEQYF.

The rearrangement uses TRBV6-6 and TRBJ1-1; D is undetermined. Germline CDR1 reads MNHNY; CDR2 reads SVGAGI (reference sequence). The CDR3 spans 14 residues. The V gene lost 0 bases and the J gene lost 1 base, with 6 bases spanning the gap. The CDR3 is CASSYSAGNTEAFF. In DNA form, the CDR3 reads TGTGCCAGCAGTTACTCCGCAGGGAACACTGAAGCTTTCTTT.

This chain links TRBV5-1 with TRBJ1-1; 7 bases fit TRBD1. CDR3 length equals 16 residues. J was trimmed by 1 base and V by 0 bases; bases with no gene match: 6. The V gene's germline CDR1 is SGHRS and CDR2 YFSETQ. The CDR3 DNA follows: TGCGCCAGCAGCTTGGATCTTGGGACAGCGAACACTGAAGCTTTCTTT. This gives the protein CASSLDLGTANTEAFF. The full variable domain, its missing parts supplied by reference TRBV5-1 and TRBJ1-1, is KAGVTQTPRYLIKTRGQQVTLSCSPISGHRSVSWYQQTPGQGLQFLFEYFSETQRNKGNFPGRFSGRQFSNSRSEMNVSTLELGDSALYLCASSLDLGTANTEAFFGQGTRLTVV.

The sample holds a few counts of this clone. The V call is TRBV10-3, the J call TRBJ2-5, with TRBD2 matching over 12 bases. With V trimmed by 4 bases and J by 3 bases, 0 bases remained unmatched. The CDR3 length is 14 residues. Per the germline V gene, CDR1 is ENHRY and CDR2 is SYGVKD. CDR3: CAISGTSGEETQYF. The CDR3 DNA follows: TGTGCCATCAGTGGGACTAGCGGGGAAGAGACCCAGTACTTC.